The present T cell receptor beta chain was sequenced within a study of control samples from healthy donors and cancer patients. TCRdb keeps only in-frame clones here, not all; method: immunoSEQ multiplex PCR. The sample has 100,000 to 150,000 clones; approximately 92% are singletons. Trimming removed 8 bases from V and 4 bases from J; junction bases left unmatched: 3. Germline V gene lookup returns CDR1 SNHLY and CDR2 FYNNEI. This CDR3 region has 13 residues. The TCR originated in an elderly man with head and neck cancer. V and J are TRBV2 and TRBJ2-3, with 10 bases lining up with TRBD2. The sample taken for sequencing was PBMCs. The CDR3 sequence: CASGTSASDTQYF. CDR3 nucleotide sequence: TGTGCCAGCGGGACTAGCGCTTCAGATACGCAGTATTTT.